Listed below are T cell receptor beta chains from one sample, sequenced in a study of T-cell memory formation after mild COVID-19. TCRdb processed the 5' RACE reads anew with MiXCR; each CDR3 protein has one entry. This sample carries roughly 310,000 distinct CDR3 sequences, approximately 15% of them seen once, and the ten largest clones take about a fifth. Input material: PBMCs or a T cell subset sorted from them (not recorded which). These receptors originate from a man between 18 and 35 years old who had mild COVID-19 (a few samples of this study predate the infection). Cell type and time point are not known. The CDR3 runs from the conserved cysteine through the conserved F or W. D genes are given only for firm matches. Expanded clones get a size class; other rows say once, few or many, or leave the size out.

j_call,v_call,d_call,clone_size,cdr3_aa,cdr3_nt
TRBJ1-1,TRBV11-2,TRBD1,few,CASSQGQGRTEAFF,TGTGCCAGCAGCCAGGGACAGGGGAGGACTGAAGCTTTCTTT
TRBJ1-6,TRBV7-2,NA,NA,CASSLVLGGNSPLHF,TGTGCCAGCAGCTTAGTTCTGGGCGGTAATTCACCCCTCCACTTT
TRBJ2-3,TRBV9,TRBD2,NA,CASSATSGDPDTQYF,TGTGCCAGCAGCGCTACTAGCGGGGATCCAGATACGCAGTATTTT
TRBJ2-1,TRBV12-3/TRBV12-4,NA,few,CASSSPSWEEQFF,TGTGCCAGCAGTTCCCCGTCTTGGGAGGAGCAGTTCTTC
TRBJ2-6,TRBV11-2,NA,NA,CASSVRGGNVLTF,TGTGCCAGCAGCGTCAGGGGTGGGAACGTCCTGACTTTC
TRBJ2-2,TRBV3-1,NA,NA,CASSQYFATGELFF,TGTGCCAGCAGCCAATACTTCGCCACCGGGGAGCTGTTTTTT
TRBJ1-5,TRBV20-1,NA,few,CSARDSGQPQHF,TGCAGTGCTAGAGATTCAGGACAGCCCCAGCATTTT
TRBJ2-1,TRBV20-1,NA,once,CSAVRLDGAHNEQFF,TGCAGTGCTGTCCGACTAGATGGGGCCCACAATGAGCAGTTCTTC
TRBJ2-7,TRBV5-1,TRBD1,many,CASSPEGTGTHEQYF,TGCGCCAGCAGCCCGGAAGGGACAGGGACCCACGAGCAGTACTTC
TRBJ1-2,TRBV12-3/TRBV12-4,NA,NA,CASSPREANYNYGYTF,TGTGCCAGCAGCCCCCGAGAGGCTAACTATAACTATGGCTACACCTTC
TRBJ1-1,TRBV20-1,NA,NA,CSASQGGNTEAFF,TGCAGTGCTAGTCAGGGAGGGAACACTGAAGCTTTCTTT
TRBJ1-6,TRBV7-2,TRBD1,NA,CASSDRRQGADSPLHF,TGTGCCAGCAGCGACAGACGCCAGGGGGCCGATTCACCCCTCCACTTT
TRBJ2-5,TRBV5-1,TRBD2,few,CASSSGLAGGYQETQYF,TGCGCCAGCAGCAGCGGACTAGCGGGGGGGTACCAAGAGACCCAGTACTTC
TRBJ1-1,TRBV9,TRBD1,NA,CASSVAGGYQTEAFF,TGTGCCAGCAGCGTAGCAGGGGGCTACCAGACTGAAGCTTTCTTT
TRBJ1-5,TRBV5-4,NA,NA,CASSDLRSNQPQHF,TGTGCCAGCTCAGATCTTAGGAGCAATCAGCCCCAGCATTTT
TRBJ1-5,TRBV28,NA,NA,CASSPRGTNQPQHF,TGTGCCAGCAGTCCGCGGGGAACTAATCAGCCCCAGCATTTT
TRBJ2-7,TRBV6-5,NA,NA,CASWGSMLGPHEQYF,TGTGCCAGCTGGGGCTCAATGTTAGGGCCCCACGAGCAGTACTTC
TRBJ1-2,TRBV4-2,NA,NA,CASSQENRDHYGYTF,TGTGCCAGCAGCCAAGAGAACAGGGACCACTATGGCTACACCTTC
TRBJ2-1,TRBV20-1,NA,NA,CSARDRSGSSYNEQFF,TGCAGTGCTAGAGACCGTTCAGGGAGCTCCTACAATGAGCAGTTCTTC
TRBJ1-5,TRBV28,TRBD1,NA,CASSSGQGRQPQHF,TGTGCCAGCAGTTCGGGACAGGGTCGTCAGCCCCAGCATTTT
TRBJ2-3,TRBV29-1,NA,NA,CSVSVSTDTQYF,TGCAGCGTAAGCGTGAGCACAGATACGCAGTATTTT
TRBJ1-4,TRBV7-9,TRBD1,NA,CASKESGTGNELFF,TGTGCCAGCAAAGAGTCGGGGACAGGGAATGAACTGTTTTTT
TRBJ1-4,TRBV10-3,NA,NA,CAISGGDEKLFF,TGTGCCATCAGTGGAGGGGACGAAAAACTGTTTTTT
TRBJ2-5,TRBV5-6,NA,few,CASSLEGVRTQYF,TGTGCCAGCAGCTTGGAGGGTGTACGGACCCAGTACTTC
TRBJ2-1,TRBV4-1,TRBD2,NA,CASSQPGLDNEQFF,TGCGCCAGCAGCCAACCGGGACTAGACAATGAGCAGTTCTTC
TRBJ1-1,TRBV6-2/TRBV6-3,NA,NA,CASSSLFRTNTEAFF,TGTGCCAGCAGTTCCCTTTTCAGGACGAACACTGAAGCTTTCTTT
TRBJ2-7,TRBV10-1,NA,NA,CASSRLTGGPYEQYF,TGCGCCAGCAGTAGACTAACGGGGGGCCCCTACGAGCAGTACTTC
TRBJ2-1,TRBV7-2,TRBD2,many,CASSPLQLALRRFF,TGTGCCAGCAGCCCCCTCCAACTAGCGCTCCGCCGGTTCTTC
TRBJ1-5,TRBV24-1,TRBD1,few,CATSDPGQGSNQPQHF,TGTGCCACCAGTGATCCGGGACAGGGAAGCAATCAGCCCCAGCATTTT
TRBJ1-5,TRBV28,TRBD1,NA,CASNPGTGGVQPQHF,TGTGCCAGCAACCCCGGGACAGGGGGAGTTCAGCCCCAGCATTTT
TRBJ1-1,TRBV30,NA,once,CAWSGDVYMNTEAFF,TGTGCCTGGAGCGGGGACGTTTACATGAACACTGAAGCTTTCTTT
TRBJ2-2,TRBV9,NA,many,CASSTSQGLYTGELFF,TGTGCCAGCAGCACCAGCCAGGGACTGTACACCGGGGAGCTGTTTTTT
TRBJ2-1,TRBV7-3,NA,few,CASSSTPGIEQFF,TGTGCCAGCAGCTCAACCCCCGGGATTGAGCAGTTCTTC
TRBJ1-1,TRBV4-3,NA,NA,CASSLRTGWSVSTEAFF,TGCGCCAGCAGCCTACGCACTGGTTGGAGCGTCTCCACTGAAGCTTTCTTT
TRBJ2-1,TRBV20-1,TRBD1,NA,CSARLDRGLPGDPYNEQFF,TGCAGTGCTAGGTTGGACAGGGGCCTTCCGGGGGACCCCTACAATGAGCAGTTCTTC
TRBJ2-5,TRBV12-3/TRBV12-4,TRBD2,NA,CASRLAGGLDETQYF,TGTGCCAGCAGGCTAGCGGGGGGGCTTGATGAGACCCAGTACTTC
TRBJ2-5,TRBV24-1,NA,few,CATSDRIQETQYF,TGTGCCACCAGTGACCGGATACAAGAGACCCAGTACTTC
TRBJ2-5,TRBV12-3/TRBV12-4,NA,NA,CASSLSTNLGETQYF,TGTGCCAGCAGTTTAAGTACTAACCTGGGAGAGACCCAGTACTTC
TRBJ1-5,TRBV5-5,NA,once,CASSLSGTHQPQHF,TGTGCCAGCAGCTTATCAGGGACTCATCAGCCCCAGCATTTT
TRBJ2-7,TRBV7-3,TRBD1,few,CASSLRSGGQGAEQYF,TGTGCCAGCAGCTTACGTTCGGGGGGACAGGGGGCCGAGCAGTACTTC
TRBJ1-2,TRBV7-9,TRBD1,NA,CASSDGTVRYGYTF,TGTGCCAGCAGCGACGGGACAGTTCGATATGGCTACACCTTC
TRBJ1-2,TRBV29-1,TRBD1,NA,CSVDGIVGTANYGYTF,TGCAGCGTTGATGGTATCGTCGGGACAGCCAACTATGGCTACACCTTC
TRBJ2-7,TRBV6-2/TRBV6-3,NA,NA,CASRPPSTLRVEQYF,TGTGCCAGCAGACCCCCTTCGACACTCCGAGTGGAGCAGTACTTC
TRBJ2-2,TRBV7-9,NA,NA,CASSSVGGNTGELFF,TGTGCCAGCAGCTCCGTGGGGGGGAACACCGGGGAGCTGTTTTTT
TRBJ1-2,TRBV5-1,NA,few,CASSLWTENYGYTF,TGCGCCAGCAGCCTGTGGACGGAGAACTATGGCTACACCTTC
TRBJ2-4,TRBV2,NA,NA,CASSEGRAGLSKNIQYF,TGTGCCAGCAGTGAAGGAAGGGCCGGTTTATCCAAAAACATTCAGTACTTC
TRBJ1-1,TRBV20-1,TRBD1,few,CSARDLQGAMNTEAFF,TGCAGTGCTAGAGATCTTCAGGGGGCAATGAACACTGAAGCTTTCTTT
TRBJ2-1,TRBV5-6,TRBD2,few,CASSFPGTSGGADEQFF,TGTGCCAGCAGCTTCCCCGGGACTAGCGGGGGGGCCGATGAGCAGTTCTTC
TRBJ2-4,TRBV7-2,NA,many,CASSLLSKNIQYF,TGTGCCAGCAGCTTATTATCCAAAAACATTCAGTACTTC
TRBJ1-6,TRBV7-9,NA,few,CASSLGSDNSPLHF,TGTGCCAGCAGCTTAGGATCGGATAATTCACCCCTCCACTTT
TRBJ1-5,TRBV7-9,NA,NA,CASSLEQGDQPQHF,TGTGCCAGCAGCTTAGAACAGGGTGATCAGCCCCAGCATTTT
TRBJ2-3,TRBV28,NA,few,CASSKLSETDTQYF,TGTGCCAGCAGTAAGCTGTCCGAGACGGATACGCAGTATTTT
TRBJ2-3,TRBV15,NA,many,CAIRTSADTQYF,TGTGCCATAAGGACCAGCGCCGATACGCAGTATTTT
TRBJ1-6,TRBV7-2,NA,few,CASSYTPPRQLNNSPLHF,TGTGCCAGCAGCTACACCCCCCCGCGACAGCTAAATAATTCACCCCTCCACTTT
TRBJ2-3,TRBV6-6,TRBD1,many,CASSRAGTGSTDTQYF,TGTGCCAGCAGTCGCGCCGGGACAGGGAGCACAGATACGCAGTATTTT
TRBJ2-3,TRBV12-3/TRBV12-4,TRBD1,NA,CASSRRQGDTQYF,TGTGCCAGCAGCCGACGACAGGGAGATACGCAGTATTTT
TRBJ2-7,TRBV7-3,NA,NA,CASSQQNRDTYEQYF,TGTGCCAGCAGCCAACAGAACCGAGACACATACGAGCAGTACTTC